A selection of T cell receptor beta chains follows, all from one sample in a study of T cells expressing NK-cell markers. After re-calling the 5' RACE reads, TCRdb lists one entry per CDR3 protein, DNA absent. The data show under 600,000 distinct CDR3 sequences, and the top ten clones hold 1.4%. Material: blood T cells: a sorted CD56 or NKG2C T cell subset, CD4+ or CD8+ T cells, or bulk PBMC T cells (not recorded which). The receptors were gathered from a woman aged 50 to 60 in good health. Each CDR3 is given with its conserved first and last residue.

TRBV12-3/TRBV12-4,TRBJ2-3,CASSFLREDLTDTQYF
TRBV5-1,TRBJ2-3,CASATRGDTQYF
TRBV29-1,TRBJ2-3,CSVSLGQDTQYF
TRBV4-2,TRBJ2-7,CASSRPQGQGALEQYF
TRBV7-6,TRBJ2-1,CASKDSRAAYNEQFF
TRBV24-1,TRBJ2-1,CATSVNFGQGASYNEQFF
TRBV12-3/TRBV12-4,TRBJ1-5,CASTRGDGQPQHF
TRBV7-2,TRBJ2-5,CASIQDGDGAETQYF
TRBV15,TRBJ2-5,CATSRVLRGAGETQYF
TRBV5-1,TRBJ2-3,CASSLVWETTDTQYF
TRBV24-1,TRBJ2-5,CATGSYRGEETQYF
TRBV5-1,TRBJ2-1,CASSRTGTEYNEQFF
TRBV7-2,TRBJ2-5,CASTRQVLVQETQYF
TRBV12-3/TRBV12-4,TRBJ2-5,CASSFLAGAGGPGTQYF
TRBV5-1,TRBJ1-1,CASSIEGGMLDTEAFF
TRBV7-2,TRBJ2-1,CASSGPGTPFFHEQFF
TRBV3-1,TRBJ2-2,CASSRSRTSNTGELFF
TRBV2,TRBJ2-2,CASSDERVEFGELFF
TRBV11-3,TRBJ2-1,CASSLQTSGSVNEQFF
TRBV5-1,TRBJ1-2,CASSSDGGVYGYTF
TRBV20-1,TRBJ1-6,CSARVPGILAALHF
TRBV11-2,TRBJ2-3,CASSSRRDSSTDTQYF
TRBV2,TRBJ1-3,CASSEASRNTIYF
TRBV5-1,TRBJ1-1,CASSPFGTGARNTEAFF
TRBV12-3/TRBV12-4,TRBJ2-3,CASRRDSSTDTQYF
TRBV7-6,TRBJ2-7,CASSPDQTSRHEQYF
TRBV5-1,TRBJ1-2,CASRLGAITGYGYTF
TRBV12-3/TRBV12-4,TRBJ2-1,CASSLVRRGLAGTPYNEQFF
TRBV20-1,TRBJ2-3,CSARDSGRGDTQYF
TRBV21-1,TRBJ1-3,CASSPSPSTGGFGNTIYF
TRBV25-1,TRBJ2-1,CASSTTGRETYYNEQFF
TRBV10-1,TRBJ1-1,CASKSGQGTTEAFF
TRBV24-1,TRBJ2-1,CATSDPWGGHGNEQFF
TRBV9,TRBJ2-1,CASSVDVDSERWRVYNEQFF
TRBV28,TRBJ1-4,CASSLGGATNEKLFF
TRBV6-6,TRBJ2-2,CASRPQDRVRTGELFF
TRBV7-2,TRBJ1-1,CASRIQEGNTEAFF
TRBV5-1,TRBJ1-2,CASSLADGYYGYTF
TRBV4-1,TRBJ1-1,CASSQGRQGRHNTEAFF
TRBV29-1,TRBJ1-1,CSILGNTEAFF
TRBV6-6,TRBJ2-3,CASGGREERGTDTQYF
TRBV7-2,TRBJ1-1,CASRGTVMNTEAFF
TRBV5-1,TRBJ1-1,CASSRTRTGEAFF
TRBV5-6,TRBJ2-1,CASSLVRGPQFF
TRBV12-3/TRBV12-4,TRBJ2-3,CASSWVGTTTDTQYF
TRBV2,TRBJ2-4,CASSARALTLKNIQYF
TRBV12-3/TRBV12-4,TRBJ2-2,CASRSPSGRRNGELFF
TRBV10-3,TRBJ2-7,CAISPSGSGSYEQYF
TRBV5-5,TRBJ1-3,CASSRGLSSGNTIYF
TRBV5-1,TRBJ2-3,CASSLGVFGGRSTDTQYF
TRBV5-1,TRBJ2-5,CASSLGGDGKTQYF
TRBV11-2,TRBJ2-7,CASRLGGGPRRSYEQYF
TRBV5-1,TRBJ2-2,CASSLGLRTARRYTGELFF
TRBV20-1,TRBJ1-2,CSARDPGGRSGYTF
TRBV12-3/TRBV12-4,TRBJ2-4,CASRLSGTGNHIQYF
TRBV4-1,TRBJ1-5,CASSQVGLAELHF
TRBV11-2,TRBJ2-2,CASSLQRGTGELFF
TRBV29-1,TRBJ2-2,CSVGGDIYTGELFF